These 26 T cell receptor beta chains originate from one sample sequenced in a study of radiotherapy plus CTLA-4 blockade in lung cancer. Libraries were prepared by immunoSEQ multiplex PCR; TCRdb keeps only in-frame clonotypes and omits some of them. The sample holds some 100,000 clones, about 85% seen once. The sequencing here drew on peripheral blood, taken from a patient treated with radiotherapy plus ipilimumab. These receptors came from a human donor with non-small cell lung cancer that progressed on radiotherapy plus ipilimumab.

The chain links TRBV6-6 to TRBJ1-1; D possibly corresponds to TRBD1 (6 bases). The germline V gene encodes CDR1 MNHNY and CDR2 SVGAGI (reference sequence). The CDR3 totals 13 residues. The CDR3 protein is CVIGRGPDTEAFF. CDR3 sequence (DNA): TGTGTCATAGGTCGGGGGCCTGACACTGAAGCTTTCTTT.

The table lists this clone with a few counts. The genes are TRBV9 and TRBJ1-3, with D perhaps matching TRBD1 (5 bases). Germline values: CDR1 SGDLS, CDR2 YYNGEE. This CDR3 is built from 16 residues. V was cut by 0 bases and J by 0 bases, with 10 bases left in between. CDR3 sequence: CASSVGPGTSGNTIYF. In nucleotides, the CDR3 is TGTGCCAGCAGCGTAGGGCCGGGGACCTCTGGAAACACCATATATTTT.

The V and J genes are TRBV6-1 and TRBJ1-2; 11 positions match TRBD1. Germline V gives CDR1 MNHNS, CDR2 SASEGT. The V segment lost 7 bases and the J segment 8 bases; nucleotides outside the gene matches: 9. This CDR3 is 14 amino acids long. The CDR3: CASKADRGRSGYTF. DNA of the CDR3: TGTGCCAGCAAGGCGGACAGGGGGCGATCCGGCTACACCTTC.

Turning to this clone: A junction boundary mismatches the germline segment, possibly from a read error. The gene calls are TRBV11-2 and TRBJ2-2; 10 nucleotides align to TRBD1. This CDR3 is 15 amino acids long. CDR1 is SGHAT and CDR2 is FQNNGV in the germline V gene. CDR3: CASSQDRGWVGMAVF. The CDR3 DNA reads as TGTGCCAGCAGCCAGGACAGGGGGTGGGTCGGAATGGCTGTTTTT.

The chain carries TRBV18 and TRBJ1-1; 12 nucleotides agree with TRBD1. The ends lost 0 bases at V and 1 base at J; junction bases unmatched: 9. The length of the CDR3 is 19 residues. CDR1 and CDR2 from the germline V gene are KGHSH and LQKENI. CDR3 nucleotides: TGTGCCAGCTCACCACCGGGACAGGGGGCGCAAGGCAAGAACACTGAAGCTTTCTTT. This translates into CASSPPGQGAQGKNTEAFF.

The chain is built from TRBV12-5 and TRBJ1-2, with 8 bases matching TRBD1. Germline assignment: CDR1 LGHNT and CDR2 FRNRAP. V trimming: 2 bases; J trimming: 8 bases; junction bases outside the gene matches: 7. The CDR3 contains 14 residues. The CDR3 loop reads CASGLPGQEAGYTF. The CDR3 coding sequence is TGTGCTAGTGGTTTGCCGGGACAGGAGGCCGGCTACACCTTC.

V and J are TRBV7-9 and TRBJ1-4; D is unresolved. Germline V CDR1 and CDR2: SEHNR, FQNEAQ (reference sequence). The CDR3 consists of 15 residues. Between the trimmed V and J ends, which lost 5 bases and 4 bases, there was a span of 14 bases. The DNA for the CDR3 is TGTGCCAGCAGCCGCTACGGGGATGTTAATGAAAAACTGTTTTTT. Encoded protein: CASSRYGDVNEKLFF.

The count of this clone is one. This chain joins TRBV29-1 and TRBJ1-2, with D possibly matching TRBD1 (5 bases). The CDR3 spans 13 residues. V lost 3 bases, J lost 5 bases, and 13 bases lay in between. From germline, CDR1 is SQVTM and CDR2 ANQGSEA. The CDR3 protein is CSVERQGWYGYTF. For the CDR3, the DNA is TGCAGCGTTGAGAGGCAGGGATGGTATGGCTACACCTTC.

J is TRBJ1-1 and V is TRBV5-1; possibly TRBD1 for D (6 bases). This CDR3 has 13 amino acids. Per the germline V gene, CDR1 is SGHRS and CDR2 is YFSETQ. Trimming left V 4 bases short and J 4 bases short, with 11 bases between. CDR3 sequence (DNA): TGCGCCAGCAGCCCCAAGGGGGGCACTGAAGCTTTCTTT. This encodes CASSPKGGTEAFF.

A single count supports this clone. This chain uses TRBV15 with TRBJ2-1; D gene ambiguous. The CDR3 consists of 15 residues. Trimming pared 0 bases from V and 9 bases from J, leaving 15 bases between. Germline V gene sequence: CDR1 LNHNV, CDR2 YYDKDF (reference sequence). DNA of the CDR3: TGTGCCACCAGCAGAGATCTTTTGCGAACCGGTGAGCAGTTCTTC. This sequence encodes CATSRDLLRTGEQFF. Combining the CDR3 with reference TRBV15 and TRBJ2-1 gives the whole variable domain DAMVIQNPRYQVTQFGKPVTLSCSQTLNHNVMYWYQQKSSQAPKLLFHYYDKDFNNEADTPDNFQSRRPNTSFCFLDIRSPGLGDTAMYLCATSRDLLRTGEQFFGPGTRLTVL.

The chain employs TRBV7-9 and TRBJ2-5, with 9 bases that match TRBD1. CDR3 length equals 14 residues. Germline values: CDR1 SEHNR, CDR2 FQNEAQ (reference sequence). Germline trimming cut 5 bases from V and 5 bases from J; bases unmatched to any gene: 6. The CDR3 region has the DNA TGTGCCAGCAGCCCGGGACAGGGATACGAGACCCAGTACTTC. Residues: CASSPGQGYETQYF.

This chain's CDR3 is CAWRGDTYNSPLHF. Here the CDR3 DNA reads TGTGCCTGGAGGGGGGATACCTATAATTCACCCCTCCACTTT. The chain recombines TRBV30 with TRBJ1-6; D might be TRBD1 (5 bases). Germline V CDR1 and CDR2: GTSNPN, SVGIG (reference sequence). The CDR3 covers 14 residues. Trimming took off 3 bases at V and 2 bases at J, with 8 bases between the two ends.

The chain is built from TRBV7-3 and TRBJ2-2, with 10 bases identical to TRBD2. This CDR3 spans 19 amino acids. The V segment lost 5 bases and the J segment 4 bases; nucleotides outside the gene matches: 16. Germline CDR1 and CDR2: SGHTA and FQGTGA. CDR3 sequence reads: CASSAPGLAGARGTGELFF. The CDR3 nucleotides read TGTGCCAGCAGCGCCCCAGGGCTAGCGGGGGCCCGAGGCACCGGGGAGCTGTTTTTT.

The CDR3 sequence: CASSQVGRVGYGYTF. In DNA form, the CDR3 reads TGTGCCAGCAGCCAAGTCGGCAGGGTGGGGTATGGCTACACCTTC. This chain joins TRBV14 and TRBJ1-2; D is perhaps TRBD1 (5 bases). The V end was cut by 1 base, the J end by 5 bases, with 14 bases between. This CDR3 spans 15 amino acids. Germline V gene lookup returns CDR1 SGHDN and CDR2 FVKESK.

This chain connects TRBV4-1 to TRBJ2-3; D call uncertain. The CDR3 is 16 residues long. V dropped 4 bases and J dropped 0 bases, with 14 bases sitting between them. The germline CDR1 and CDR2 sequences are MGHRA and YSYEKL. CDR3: CASSPEWALSTDTQYF. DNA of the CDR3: TGCGCCAGCAGCCCCGAATGGGCCCTTAGCACAGATACGCAGTATTTT.

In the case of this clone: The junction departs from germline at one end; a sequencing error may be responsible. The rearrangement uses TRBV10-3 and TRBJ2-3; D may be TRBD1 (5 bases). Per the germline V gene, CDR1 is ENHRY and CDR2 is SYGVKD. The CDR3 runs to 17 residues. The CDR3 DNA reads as TGTGCCACCAGTAACCGTCCTCTGACAGCGCTCACAGATACGCAGTATTTT. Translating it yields CATSNRPLTALTDTQYF.

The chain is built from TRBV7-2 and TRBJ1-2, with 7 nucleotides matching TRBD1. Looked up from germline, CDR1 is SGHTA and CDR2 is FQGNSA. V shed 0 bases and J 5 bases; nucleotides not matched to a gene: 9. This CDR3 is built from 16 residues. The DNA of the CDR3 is TGTGCCAGCAGCTTAGCCTCGGCAGGGGGTCGGTATGGCTACACCTTC. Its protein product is CASSLASAGGRYGYTF.

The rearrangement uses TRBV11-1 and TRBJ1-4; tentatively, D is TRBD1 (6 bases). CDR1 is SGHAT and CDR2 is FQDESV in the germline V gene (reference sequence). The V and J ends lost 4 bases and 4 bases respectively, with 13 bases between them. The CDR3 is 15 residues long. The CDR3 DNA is TGTGCCAGCAGCTCGCCGGGACACCTTAATGAAAAACTGTTTTTT. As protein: CASSSPGHLNEKLFF.

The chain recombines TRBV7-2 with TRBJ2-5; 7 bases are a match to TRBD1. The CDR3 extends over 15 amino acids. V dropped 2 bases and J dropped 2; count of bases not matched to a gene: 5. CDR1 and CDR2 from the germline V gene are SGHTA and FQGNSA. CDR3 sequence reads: CASSLSVRGQETQYF. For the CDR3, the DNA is TGTGCCAGCAGCTTAAGCGTCAGGGGGCAAGAGACCCAGTACTTC. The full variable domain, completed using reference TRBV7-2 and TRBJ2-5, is GAGVSQSPSNKVTEKGKDVELRCDPISGHTALYWYRQSLGQGLEFLIYFQGNSAPDKSGLPSDRFSAERTGGSVSTLTIQRTQQEDSAVYLCASSLSVRGQETQYFGPGTRLLVL.

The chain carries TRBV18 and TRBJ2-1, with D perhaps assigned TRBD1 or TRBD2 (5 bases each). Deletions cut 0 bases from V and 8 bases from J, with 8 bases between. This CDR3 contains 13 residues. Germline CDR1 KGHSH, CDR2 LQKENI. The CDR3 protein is CASSPPGTDEQFF. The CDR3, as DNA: TGTGCCAGCTCACCACCCGGGACGGATGAGCAGTTCTTC. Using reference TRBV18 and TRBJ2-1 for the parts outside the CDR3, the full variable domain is NAGVMQNPRHLVRRRGQEARLRCSPMKGHSHVYWYRQLPEEGLKFMVYLQKENIIDESGMPKERFSAEFPKEGPSILRIQQVVRGDSAAYFCASSPPGTDEQFFGPGTRLTVL.

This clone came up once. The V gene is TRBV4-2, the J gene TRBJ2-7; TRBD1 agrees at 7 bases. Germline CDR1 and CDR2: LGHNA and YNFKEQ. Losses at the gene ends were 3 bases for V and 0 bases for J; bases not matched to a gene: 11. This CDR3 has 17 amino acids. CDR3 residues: CASSQFQPGQSSYEQYF. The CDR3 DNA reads TGTGCCAGCAGCCAGTTCCAACCGGGACAGAGCTCCTACGAGCAGTACTTC.

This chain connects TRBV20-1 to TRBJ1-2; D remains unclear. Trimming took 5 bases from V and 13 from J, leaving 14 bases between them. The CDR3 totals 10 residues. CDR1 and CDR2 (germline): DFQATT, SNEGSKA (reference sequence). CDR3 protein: CSAAELGFTF. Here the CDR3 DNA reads TGCAGTGCTGCGGAACTCGGGTTCACCTTC.

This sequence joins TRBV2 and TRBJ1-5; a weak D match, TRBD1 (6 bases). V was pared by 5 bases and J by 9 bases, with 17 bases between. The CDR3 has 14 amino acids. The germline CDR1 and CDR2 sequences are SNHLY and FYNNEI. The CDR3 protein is CASSPGGLGTPQHF. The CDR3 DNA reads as TGTGCCAGCAGTCCTGGGGGCCTGGGGACGCCCCAGCATTTT. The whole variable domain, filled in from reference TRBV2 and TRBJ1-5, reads EPEVTQTPSHQVTQMGQEVILRCVPISNHLYFYWYRQILGQKVEFLVSFYNNEISEKSEIFDDQFSVERPDGSNFTLKIRSTKLEDSAMYFCASSPGGLGTPQHFGDGTRLSIL.

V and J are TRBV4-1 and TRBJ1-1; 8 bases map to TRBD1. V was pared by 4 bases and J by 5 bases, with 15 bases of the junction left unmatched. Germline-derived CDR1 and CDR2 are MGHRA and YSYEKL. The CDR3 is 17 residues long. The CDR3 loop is CASSRFDRGGQGTEAFF. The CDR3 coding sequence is TGCGCCAGCAGCCGTTTCGACAGGGGAGGGCAAGGGACTGAAGCTTTCTTT.

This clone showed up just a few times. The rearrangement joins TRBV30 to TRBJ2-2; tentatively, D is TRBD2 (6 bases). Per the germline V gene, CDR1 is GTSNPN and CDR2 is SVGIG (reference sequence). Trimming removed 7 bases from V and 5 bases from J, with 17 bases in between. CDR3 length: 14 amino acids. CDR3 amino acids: CASFWDFKTGELFF. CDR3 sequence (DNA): TGTGCCTCCTTTTGGGACTTCAAAACCGGGGAGCTGTTTTTT.

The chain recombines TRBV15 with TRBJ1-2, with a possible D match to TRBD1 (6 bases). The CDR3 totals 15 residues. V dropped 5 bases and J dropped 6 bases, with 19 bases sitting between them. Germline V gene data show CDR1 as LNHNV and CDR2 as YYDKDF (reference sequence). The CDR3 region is CATSRSAGARDGYTF. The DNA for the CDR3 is TGTGCCACCAGCCGAAGCGCGGGGGCGAGGGATGGCTACACCTTC.